This T cell receptor beta chain originates from a study of T cell repertoires in cytomegalovirus infection. Overall study: Public TCR beta signatures were indicative of both CMV infection and a matching HLA type.

About this clonotype: Its antigen is currently unknown.

The CDR3 runs 16 residues. Germline V gene data show CDR1 as MNHNY and CDR2 as SVGAGI (reference sequence). The trim removed 1 base at V and 2 bases at J, leaving 2 bases unmatched. TCRdb reprocessed the reads with MiXCR, giving one entry per CDR3 protein. This repertoire shows some 940,000 distinct CDR3 sequences, around a third found once; its top ten account for 11% to 15%. The sample consisted of cultured CD8+ T cells from PBMCs, taken from culture after CMV antigen stimulation. V and J are TRBV6-6 and TRBJ1-5; 10 nucleotides agree with TRBD1. This TCR was recovered from a human donor in good health (CMV status not recorded). Some clones in this sample may be carry-over from other donors' samples. CDR3 DNA: TGTGCCAGCAGTTACTGGGACAGGGGCGGCAATCAGCCCCAGCATTTT. Its protein product is CASSYWDRGGNQPQHF.